Listed below are T cell receptor beta chains from one sample, sequenced in a study of blood T cell repertoires in COVID-19. Generated by immunoSEQ multiplex PCR, the TCRdb table keeps only in-frame clones and is missing some. This table has more than 200,000 clones, about nine tenths appearing once. The material sequenced was PBMCs or T cells enriched from blood (not recorded which). All receptors come from a woman in her 30s with acute COVID-19. CDR3s include the opening cysteine and the closing phenylalanine or tryptophan. The D gene is left open where the match is weak. Not all rows give a size; the values are once, few, many and, for expanded clones, a class.

TRBD1 | 16 | TRBJ2-7 | . | TRBV24-1 | CATSRGSGTGPYEQYF | TGTGCCACGAGCCGAGGATCTGGGACAGGACCCTACGAGCAGTACTTC
TRBD1 | 16 | TRBJ2-7 | . | TRBV4-3 | CASSQEGTGGSYEQYF | TGCGCCAGCAGCCAAGAAGGGACAGGGGGGAGCTACGAGCAGTACTTC
TRBD2 | 17 | TRBJ2-1 | . | TRBV5-1 | CASSPTSGGPLINEQFF | TGCGCCAGCAGCCCGACTAGCGGGGGGCCTCTGATCAATGAGCAGTTCTTC
. | 14 | TRBJ2-4 | few | TRBV30 | CAWSLGASKNIQYF | TGTGCCTGGAGTTTAGGGGCCTCTAAAAACATTCAGTACTTC
. | 15 | TRBJ2-5 | . | TRBV3-1/TRBV3-2 | CASSQPTEFQETQYF | TGTGCCAGCAGCCAACCGACAGAGTTCCAAGAGACCCAGTACTTC
TRBD1 | 17 | TRBJ2-1 | once | TRBV14 | CASSQAVGTGLYNEQFF | TGTGCCAGCAGCCAAGCCGTAGGGACAGGACTTTACAATGAGCAGTTCTTC
. | 17 | TRBJ1-4 | . | TRBV3-1/TRBV3-2 | CASSLPTGIGAGISLFF | TGTGCCAGCAGCCTTCCTACAGGGATTGGGGCCGGAATTTCACTGTTTTTT
TRBD1 | 15 | TRBJ1-3 | . | TRBV7-6 | CASSGQGQLGNTIYF | TGTGCCAGCAGCGGACAGGGACAACTAGGAAACACCATATATTTT
. | 12 | TRBJ2-1 | . | TRBV5-4 | CASSREFREQFF | TGTGCCAGCAGCCGGGAGTTTCGGGAGCAGTTCTTC
TRBD1 | 14 | TRBJ1-1 | . | TRBV3-1/TRBV3-2 | CASSQVDRATEAFF | TGTGCCAGCAGCCAAGTGGACAGGGCCACTGAAGCTTTCTTT
TRBD2 | 15 | TRBJ2-5 | . | TRBV7-7 | CASSLGGGNAETQYF | TGTGCCAGCAGCTTAGGCGGGGGGAATGCGGAGACCCAGTACTTC
. | 15 | TRBJ1-5 | few | TRBV19 | CASTSVQGRNQPQHF | TGTGCCAGTACCTCGGTACAGGGAAGGAACCAGCCCCAGCATTTT
. | 14 | TRBJ2-7 | . | TRBV7-2 | CASSVDGRGLEQYF | TGTGCCAGCTCGGTGGATGGGCGGGGGCTCGAGCAGTACTTC
TRBD1 | 15 | TRBJ2-5 | . | TRBV18 | CASSPGTGDQETQYF | TGTGCCAGCTCACCAGGGACAGGGGACCAAGAGACCCAGTACTTC
. | 14 | TRBJ2-7 | . | TRBV29-1 | CSVVNSRSSYEQYF | TGCAGCGTCGTCAACAGCAGAAGCTCCTACGAGCAGTACTTC
. | 12 | TRBJ1-5 | once | TRBV7-6 | CASSWGDQPQHF | TGTGCCAGCAGCTGGGGAGATCAGCCCCAGCATTTT
. | 11 | TRBJ2-7 | . | TRBV5-1 | CASSLGREQYF | TGCGCCAGCAGCTTGGGGCGGGAGCAGTACTTC
. | 15 | TRBJ1-4 | . | TRBV7-6 | CASSLEATVTEKLFF | TGTGCCAGCAGCTTAGAAGCGACGGTTACGGAAAAACTGTTTTTT
TRBD1 | 16 | TRBJ2-1 | . | TRBV6-2/TRBV6-3 | CASSYRPGQGDNEQFF | TGTGCCAGCAGTTACAGGCCGGGACAGGGGGACAATGAGCAGTTCTTC
. | 13 | TRBJ1-1 | . | TRBV13 | CASSPGGNTEAFF | TGTGCCAGCAGCCCCGGGGGGAACACTGAAGCTTTCTTT
. | 15 | TRBJ1-6 | . | TRBV30 | CAWSVGSWRGSPLHF | TGTGCCTGGAGTGTCGGGAGTTGGAGAGGTTCACCCCTCCACTTT
. | 14 | TRBJ1-1 | . | TRBV19 | CASSSTGLNTEAFF | TGTGCCAGTAGTAGTACAGGGTTGAACACTGAAGCTTTCTTT
. | 14 | TRBJ1-5 | . | TRBV29-1 | CSVNTGGPNQPQHF | TGCAGCGTTAACACGGGAGGGCCCAATCAGCCCCAGCATTTT
. | 15 | TRBJ1-2 | . | TRBV14 | CASSHSRNANYGYTF | TGTGCCAGCAGCCACAGCAGGAACGCTAACTATGGCTACACCTTC
. | 15 | TRBJ2-2 | . | TRBV6-5 | CASSFHGANTGELFF | TGTGCCAGCAGTTTCCACGGGGCGAACACCGGGGAGCTGTTTTTT
. | 12 | TRBJ1-5 | . | TRBV19 | CASSRGDQPQHF | TGTGCCAGTAGTAGAGGAGATCAGCCCCAGCATTTT
TRBD1 | 14 | TRBJ1-2 | . | TRBV5-8 | CASIRDRGDYGYTF | TGTGCCAGCATTCGGGACAGGGGAGACTATGGCTACACCTTC
. | 14 | TRBJ1-5 | . | TRBV5-5 | CASSLEAVNQPQHF | TGTGCCAGCAGCTTGGAGGCGGTCAATCAGCCCCAGCATTTT
. | 13 | TRBJ2-7 | . | TRBV7-3 | CASSLIPDYEQYF | TGTGCCAGCAGCTTAATTCCAGACTACGAGCAGTACTTC
TRBD1 | 15 | TRBJ1-4 | . | TRBV11-1 | CASSQDSRQGEKLFF | TGTGCCAGCAGCCAGGACAGCCGACAGGGGGAAAAACTGTTTTTT
TRBD2 | 18 | TRBJ2-3 | few | TRBV15 | CATKSGLAGGPLADTQYF | TGTGCCACCAAGTCGGGGCTAGCGGGGGGGCCCCTCGCAGATACGCAGTATTTT
TRBD2 | 17 | TRBJ2-1 | . | TRBV7-2 | CASRQLAGGSSYNEQFF | TGTGCCAGCAGACAACTAGCGGGGGGGAGCTCCTACAATGAGCAGTTCTTC
. | 14 | TRBJ1-5 | . | TRBV27 | CASSPLTGNQPQHF | TGTGCCAGCAGTCCCCTGACAGGTAATCAGCCCCAGCATTTT
. | 10 | TRBJ1-3 | . | TRBV20-1 | CSVLANTIYF | TGCAGTGTTTTAGCCAACACCATATATTTT
. | 17 | TRBJ2-5 | once | TRBV30 | CAWSAGQTVLLGETQYF | TGTGCCTGGAGCGCAGGGCAGACTGTCCTTTTGGGGGAGACCCAGTACTTC
. | 16 | TRBJ1-4 | . | TRBV9 | CASSVDAGGGNEKLFF | TGTGCCAGCAGCGTAGATGCTGGGGGCGGGAATGAAAAACTGTTTTTT
. | 13 | TRBJ1-2 | few | TRBV14 | CASSRDNLRGYTF | TGTGCCAGCAGCCGGGACAATCTTCGAGGCTACACCTTC
. | 17 | TRBJ1-3 | . | TRBV18 | CASSPPREPRPGNTIYF | TGTGCCAGCTCACCACCCCGGGAGCCCAGGCCTGGAAACACCATATATTTT
. | 13 | TRBJ1-1 | . | TRBV30 | CAWSVDRNTEAFF | TGTGCCTGGAGTGTCGACAGGAACACTGAAGCTTTCTTT
. | 10 | TRBJ2-3 | . | TRBV20-1 | CSTLQDTQYF | TGCAGTACCTTACAAGATACGCAGTATTTT
TRBD1 | 15 | TRBJ1-3 | . | TRBV5-1 | CASSLGDRAGNTIYF | TGCGCCAGCAGCTTGGGGGACAGGGCTGGAAACACCATATATTTT
TRBD1 | 13 | TRBJ2-5 | few | TRBV11-2 | CASRWDRAETQYF | TGTGCCAGCAGATGGGACAGGGCGGAGACCCAGTACTTC
. | 15 | TRBJ2-3 | . | TRBV11-2 | CASSLDRLAADTQYF | TGTGCCAGCAGCTTAGATCGATTAGCGGCCGATACGCAGTATTTT
TRBD2 | 14 | TRBJ2-7 | . | TRBV19 | CASSKTSGGYEQYF | TGTGCCAGTAGTAAGACTAGCGGGGGTTACGAGCAGTACTTC
. | 16 | TRBJ1-4 | . | TRBV18 | CASSPQGTSSNEKLFF | TGTGCCAGCTCACCGCAGGGGACAAGTTCTAATGAAAAACTGTTTTTT
. | 12 | TRBJ2-1 | once | TRBV10-2 | CASKDSGSEQFF | TGCGCCAGCAAGGACTCCGGGTCGGAGCAGTTCTTC
TRBD1 | 14 | TRBJ2-7 | . | TRBV30 | CAWSVGTGLYEQYF | TGTGCCTGGAGCGTTGGGACAGGGCTCTACGAGCAGTACTTC
. | 14 | TRBJ1-2 | once | TRBV15 | CATSRAGGWYGYTF | TGTGCCACCAGCAGAGCGGGGGGTTGGTATGGCTACACCTTC
. | 15 | TRBJ1-2 | . | TRBV12-5 | CASGFAGPGYYGYTF | TGTGCTAGTGGTTTCGCGGGACCGGGATACTATGGCTACACCTTC